These T cell receptor beta chains were read from a single sample in a study of control samples from healthy donors and cancer patients. This table comes from immunoSEQ multiplex PCR, and its TCRdb copy is limited to in-frame clones, with some not included. The profile covers 50,000 or so clones, with 65% to 90% appearing a single time and less than 3.5% taken by the ten largest. Sequencing used PBMCs. The receptors shown here come from a woman between 50 and 59 years old with lung cancer. Both conserved end residues are part of each CDR3. D genes are given only for firm matches. Size values are once, few and many counts, or a class for expanded clones, and some rows have none.

V gene	J gene	D gene	clone size	CDR3 DNA	CDR3 protein
TRBV3-1/TRBV3-2	TRBJ2-1	.	.	TGTGCCAGCAGCCAAGATGGTGGGTCCTACAATGAGCAGTTCTTC	CASSQDGGSYNEQFF
TRBV5-1	TRBJ2-7	TRBD1	.	TGCGCCAGCAGCTATTGGGACAGGGGTGTCGACGAGCAGTACTTC	CASSYWDRGVDEQYF
TRBV27	TRBJ1-2	.	.	TGTGCCAGCAGTTTATGGGGCTCAGGGGCCTATGGCTACACCTTC	CASSLWGSGAYGYTF
TRBV11-2	TRBJ1-2	TRBD1	.	TGTGCCAGCAGCAACGGGACAGCGTATGGCTACACCTTC	CASSNGTAYGYTF
TRBV7-2	TRBJ1-6	.	.	TGTGCCAGCAGCTTGAGGGACTCCTATAATTCACCCCTCCACTTT	CASSLRDSYNSPLHF
TRBV27	TRBJ1-2	.	.	TGTGCCAGCAGCTTAACCAGGGCTGGCGGGTATGACTATGGCTACACCTTC	CASSLTRAGGYDYGYTF
TRBV5-6	TRBJ1-2	TRBD1	medium-sized	TGTGCCAGCAGCGAGACAGGGGTTGGCTACACCTTC	CASSETGVGYTF
TRBV24-1	TRBJ1-5	TRBD1	.	TGTGCCACCAGTGAGTCGACAGGGGGTAATAGCAATCAGCCCCAGCATTTT	CATSESTGGNSNQPQHF
TRBV3-1/TRBV3-2	TRBJ2-7	.	.	TGTGCCAGCAGCCAAGGGCAGGGGAAGTACTTC	CASSQGQGKYF
TRBV28	TRBJ2-2	.	.	TGTGCCAGCACCAGGGCAGGCATTACCGGGGAGCTGTTTTTT	CASTRAGITGELFF
TRBV10-3	TRBJ2-7	TRBD1	.	TGTGCCATCAGGGGGGACAGGGCAGACTACGAGCAGTACTTC	CAIRGDRADYEQYF
TRBV5-1	TRBJ1-4	.	.	TGCGCCAGCAGCTGGGCAGGGTACGGTGAAAAACTGTTTTTT	CASSWAGYGEKLFF
TRBV9	TRBJ2-1	.	.	TGTGCCAGCAGCGTACTCGGACTCGACAATGAGCAGTTCTTC	CASSVLGLDNEQFF
TRBV28	TRBJ1-1	.	.	TGTGCCAGCAGTTTGGATAGCAACACTGAAGCTTTCTTT	CASSLDSNTEAFF